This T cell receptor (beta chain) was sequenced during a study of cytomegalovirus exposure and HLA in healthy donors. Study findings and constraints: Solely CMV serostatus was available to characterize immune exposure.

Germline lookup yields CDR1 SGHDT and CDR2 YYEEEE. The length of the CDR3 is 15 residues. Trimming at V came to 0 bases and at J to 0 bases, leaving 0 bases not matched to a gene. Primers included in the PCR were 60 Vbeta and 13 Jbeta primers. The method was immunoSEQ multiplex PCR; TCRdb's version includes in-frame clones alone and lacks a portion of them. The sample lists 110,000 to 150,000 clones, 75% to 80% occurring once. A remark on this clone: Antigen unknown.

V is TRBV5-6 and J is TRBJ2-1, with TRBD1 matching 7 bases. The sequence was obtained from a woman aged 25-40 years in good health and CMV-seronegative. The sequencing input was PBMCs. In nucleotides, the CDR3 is TGTGCCAGCAGCTTGGGGGACAGCTCCTACAATGAGCAGTTCTTC. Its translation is CASSLGDSSYNEQFF.